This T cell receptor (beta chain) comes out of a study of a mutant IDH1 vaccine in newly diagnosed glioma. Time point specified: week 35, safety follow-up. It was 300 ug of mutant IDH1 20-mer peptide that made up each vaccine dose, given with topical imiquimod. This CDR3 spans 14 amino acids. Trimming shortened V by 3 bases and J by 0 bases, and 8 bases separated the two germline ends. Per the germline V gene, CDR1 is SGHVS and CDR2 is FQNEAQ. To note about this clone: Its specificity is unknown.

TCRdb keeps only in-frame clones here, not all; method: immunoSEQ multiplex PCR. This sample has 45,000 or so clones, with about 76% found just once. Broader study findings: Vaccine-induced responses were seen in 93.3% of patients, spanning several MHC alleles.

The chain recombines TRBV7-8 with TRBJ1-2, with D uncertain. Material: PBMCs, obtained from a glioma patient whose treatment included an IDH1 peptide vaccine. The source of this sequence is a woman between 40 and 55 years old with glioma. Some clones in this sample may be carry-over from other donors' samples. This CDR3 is CASSLSLPNYGYTF. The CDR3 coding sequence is TGTGCCAGCAGCTTGAGCCTTCCTAACTATGGCTACACCTTC.